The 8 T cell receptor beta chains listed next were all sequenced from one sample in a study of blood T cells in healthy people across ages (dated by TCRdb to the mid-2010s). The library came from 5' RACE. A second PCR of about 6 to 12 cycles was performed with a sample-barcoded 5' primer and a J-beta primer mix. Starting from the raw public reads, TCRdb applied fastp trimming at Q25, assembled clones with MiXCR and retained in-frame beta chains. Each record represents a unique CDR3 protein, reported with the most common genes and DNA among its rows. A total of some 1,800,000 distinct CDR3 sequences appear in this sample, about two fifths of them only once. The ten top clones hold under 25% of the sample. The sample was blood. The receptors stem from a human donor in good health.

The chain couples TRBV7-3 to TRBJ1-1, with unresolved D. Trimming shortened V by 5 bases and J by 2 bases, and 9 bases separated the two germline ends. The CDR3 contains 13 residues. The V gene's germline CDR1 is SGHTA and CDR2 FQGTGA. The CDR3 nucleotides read TGTGCCAGCAGCGAACACCCTAACACTGAAGCTTTCTTT. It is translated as CASSEHPNTEAFF.

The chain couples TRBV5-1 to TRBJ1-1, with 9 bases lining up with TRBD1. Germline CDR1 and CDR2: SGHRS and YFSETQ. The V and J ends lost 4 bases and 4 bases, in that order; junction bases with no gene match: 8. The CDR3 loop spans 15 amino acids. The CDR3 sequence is CASSTGTGRGTEAFF. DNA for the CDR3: TGCGCCAGCAGCACCGGGACAGGGAGGGGCACTGAAGCTTTCTTT.

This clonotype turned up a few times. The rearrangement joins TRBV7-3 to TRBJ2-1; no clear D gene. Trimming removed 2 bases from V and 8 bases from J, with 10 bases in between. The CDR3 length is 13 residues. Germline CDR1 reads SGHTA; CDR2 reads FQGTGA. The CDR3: CASSLLSQDEQFF. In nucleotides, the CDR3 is TGTGCCAGCAGCTTATTGAGCCAGGATGAGCAGTTCTTC.

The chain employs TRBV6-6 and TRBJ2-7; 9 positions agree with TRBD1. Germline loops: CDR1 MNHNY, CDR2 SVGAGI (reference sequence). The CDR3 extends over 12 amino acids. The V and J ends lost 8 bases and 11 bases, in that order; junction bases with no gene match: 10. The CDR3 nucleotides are TGTGCCAGCTGTCCCCCTGACAGGGGGGAGTACTTC. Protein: CASCPPDRGEYF.

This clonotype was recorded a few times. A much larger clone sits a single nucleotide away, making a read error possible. CDR3 bases: TGTGCCAGCAGTGACACTACGGGGGGCCCTTCTTACGAGCAGTACTTC. As protein: CASSDTTGGPSYEQYF. The chain combines TRBV6-4 with TRBJ2-7; the D gene is possibly TRBD2 (7 bases). Trimming removed 2 bases at V and 4 bases at J, with 18 bases between. Germline V gives CDR1 MRHNA, CDR2 SNTAGT. This CDR3 comprises 16 residues.

The CDR3 DNA follows: TGTGCCAGCAGTGAACAAACCGGGACGGGGAACACTGAAGCTTTCTTT. The encoded protein is CASSEQTGTGNTEAFF. This chain connects TRBV25-1 to TRBJ1-1, with D possibly being TRBD1 (5 bases). Trimming pared 2 bases from V and 1 base from J, leaving 14 bases between. The CDR3 consists of 16 residues. Germline values: CDR1 MGHDK, CDR2 SYGVNS.

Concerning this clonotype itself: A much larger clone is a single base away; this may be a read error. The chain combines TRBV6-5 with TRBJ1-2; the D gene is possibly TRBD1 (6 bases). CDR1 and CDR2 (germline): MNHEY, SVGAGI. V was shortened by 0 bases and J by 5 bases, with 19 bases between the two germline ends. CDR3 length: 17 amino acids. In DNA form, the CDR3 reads TGTGCCAGCAGTTACTCCAGGGACGGGACACGGGGTTATGGCTACACCTTC. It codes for CASSYSRDGTRGYGYTF.

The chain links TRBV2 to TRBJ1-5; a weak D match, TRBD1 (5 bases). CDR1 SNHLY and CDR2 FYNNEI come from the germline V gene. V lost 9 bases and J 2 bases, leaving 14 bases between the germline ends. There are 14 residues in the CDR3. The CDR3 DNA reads TGTGCCAGTAGCCCGGACATGGGCAATCAGCCCCAGCATTTT. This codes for CASSPDMGNQPQHF.